The 3 T cell receptor beta chains in this list originate from one sample, sequenced in a study of shared clonotypes between healthy human individuals. Only in-frame clones appear in the TCRdb table, and some are missing; sequencing was by immunoSEQ multiplex PCR. This sample has about 1 million clones, with about 75% found just once. Sequenced material: memory CD4+ T cells sorted from blood. Subset given: CD45RA-negative fraction. These receptors were collected from a man aged 18 to 29 in good health.

The rearrangement links TRBV5-1 to TRBJ2-7; no clear D gene. Trimming cost V 0 bases and J 7 bases, with 11 bases left between them. The CDR3 runs to 13 residues. CDR1 and CDR2 from the germline V gene are SGHRS and YFSETQ. The CDR3 DNA follows: TGCGCCAGCAGCTTGGGGCAATCCGGGGAGCAGTACTTC. As protein: CASSLGQSGEQYF.

The genes are TRBV5-1 and TRBJ2-7, with TRBD2 identical over 10 bases. The germline CDR1 and CDR2 sequences are SGHRS and YFSETQ. Trimming at V came to 2 bases and at J to 4 bases, leaving 6 bases not matched to a gene. The CDR3 runs to 15 residues. Here the CDR3 DNA reads TGCGCCAGCAGCTTAAGCGGGAGGGCCGGATACGAGCAGTACTTC. Translation: CASSLSGRAGYEQYF.

The chain recombines TRBV5-1 with TRBJ2-3; D call uncertain. Germline loops: CDR1 SGHRS, CDR2 YFSETQ. This CDR3 is 15 amino acids long. Trimming stripped 0 bases from V and 0 bases from J, with 8 bases between. In nucleotides, the CDR3 is TGCGCCAGCAGCTTGGCTAGTTCTAGCACAGATACGCAGTATTTT. Translating gives CASSLASSSTDTQYF.